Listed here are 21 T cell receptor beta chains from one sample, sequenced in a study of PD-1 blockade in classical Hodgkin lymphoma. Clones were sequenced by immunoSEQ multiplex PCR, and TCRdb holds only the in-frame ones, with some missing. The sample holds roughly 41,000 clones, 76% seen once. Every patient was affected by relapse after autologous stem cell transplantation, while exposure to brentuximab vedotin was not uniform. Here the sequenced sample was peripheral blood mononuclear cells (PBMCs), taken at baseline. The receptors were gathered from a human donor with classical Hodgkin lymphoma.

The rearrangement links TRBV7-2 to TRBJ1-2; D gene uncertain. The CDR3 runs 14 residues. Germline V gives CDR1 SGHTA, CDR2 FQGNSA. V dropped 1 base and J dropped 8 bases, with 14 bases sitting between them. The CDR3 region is CASSLESADWGYTF. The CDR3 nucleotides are TGTGCCAGCAGCTTAGAGTCGGCCGACTGGGGCTACACCTTC.

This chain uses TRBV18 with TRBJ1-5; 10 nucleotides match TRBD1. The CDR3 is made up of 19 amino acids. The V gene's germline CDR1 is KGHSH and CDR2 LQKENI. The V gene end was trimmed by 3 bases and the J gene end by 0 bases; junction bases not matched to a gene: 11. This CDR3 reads CASSPIAPGQGNSNQPQHF. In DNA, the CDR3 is TGTGCCAGCTCACCGATCGCACCGGGACAGGGGAATAGCAATCAGCCCCAGCATTTT.

CDR3 protein: CASSLPNSVETQYF. In nucleotides, the CDR3 is TGTGCCAGCAGCCTCCCCAATAGCGTGGAGACCCAGTACTTC. This chain links TRBV7-9 with TRBJ2-5; tentative D call: TRBD2 (5 bases). This CDR3 contains 14 residues. V was clipped by 5 bases and J by 5 bases, with 15 bases between them. Looked up from germline, CDR1 is SEHNR and CDR2 is FQNEAQ (reference sequence).

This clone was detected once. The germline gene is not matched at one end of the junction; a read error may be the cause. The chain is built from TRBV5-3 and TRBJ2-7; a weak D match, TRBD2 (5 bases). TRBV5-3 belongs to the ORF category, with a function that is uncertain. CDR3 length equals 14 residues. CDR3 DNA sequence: TGTGCCAGCAGCTTGGTCCAGCGGAGCTACGAGCAGTACTTC. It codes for CASSLVQRSYEQYF.

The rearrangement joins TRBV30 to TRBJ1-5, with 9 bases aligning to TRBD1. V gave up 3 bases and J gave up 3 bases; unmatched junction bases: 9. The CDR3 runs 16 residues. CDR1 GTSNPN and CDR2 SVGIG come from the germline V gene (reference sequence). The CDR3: CAWSLWDRVDNQPQHF. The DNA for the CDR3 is TGTGCCTGGAGCTTATGGGACAGGGTGGACAATCAGCCCCAGCATTTT.

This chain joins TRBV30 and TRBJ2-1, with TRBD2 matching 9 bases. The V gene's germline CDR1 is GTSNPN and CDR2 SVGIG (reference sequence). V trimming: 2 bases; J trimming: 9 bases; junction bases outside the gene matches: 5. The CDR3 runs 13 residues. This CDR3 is CAWSSLAGSEQFF. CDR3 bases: TGTGCCTGGAGTTCCCTAGCGGGGTCTGAGCAGTTCTTC.

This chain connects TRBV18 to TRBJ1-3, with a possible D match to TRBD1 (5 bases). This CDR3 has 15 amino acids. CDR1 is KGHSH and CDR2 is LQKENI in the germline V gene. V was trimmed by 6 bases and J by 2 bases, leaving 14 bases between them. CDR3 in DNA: TGTGCCAGCTCCCCTGGCGGGGGGGCTGGAAACACCATATATTTT. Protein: CASSPGGGAGNTIYF.

This CDR3 is CASRDRPTTDTQYF. DNA for the CDR3: TGTGCCAGTAGGGACAGGCCGACCACAGATACGCAGTATTTT. The V call is TRBV19, the J call TRBJ2-3; 7 nucleotides agree with TRBD1. Unmatched junction bases numbered 5, after V lost 6 bases and J lost 2 bases. Germline loops: CDR1 LNHDA, CDR2 SQIVND (reference sequence). The CDR3 loop spans 14 amino acids.

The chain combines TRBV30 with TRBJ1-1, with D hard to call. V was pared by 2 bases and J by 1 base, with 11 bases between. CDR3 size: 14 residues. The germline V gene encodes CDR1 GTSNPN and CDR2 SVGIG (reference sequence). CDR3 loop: CAWSLETENTEAFF. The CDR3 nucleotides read TGTGCCTGGAGTCTCGAAACAGAGAACACTGAAGCTTTCTTT.

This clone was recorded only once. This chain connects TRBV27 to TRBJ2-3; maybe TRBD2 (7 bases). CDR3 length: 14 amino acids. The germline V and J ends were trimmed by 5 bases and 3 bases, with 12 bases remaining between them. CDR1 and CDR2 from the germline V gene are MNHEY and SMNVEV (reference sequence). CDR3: CASSVRGATDTQYF. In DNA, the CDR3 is TGTGCCAGCAGTGTCCGGGGGGCTACAGATACGCAGTATTTT.

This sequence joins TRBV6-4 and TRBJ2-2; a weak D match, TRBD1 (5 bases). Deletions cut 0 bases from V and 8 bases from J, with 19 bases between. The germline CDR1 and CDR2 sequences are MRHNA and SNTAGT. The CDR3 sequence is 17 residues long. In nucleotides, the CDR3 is TGTGCCAGCAGTGACTCAAACAGGATACCCACCAGGGGGGAGCTGTTTTTT. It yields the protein CASSDSNRIPTRGELFF.

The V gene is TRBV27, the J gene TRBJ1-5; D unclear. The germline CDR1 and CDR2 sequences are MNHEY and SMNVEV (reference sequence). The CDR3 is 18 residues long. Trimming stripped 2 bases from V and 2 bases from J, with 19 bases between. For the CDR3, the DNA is TGTGCCAGCAGTTTACGGCCCCCGGGGTGGGATGGCAATCAGCCCCAGCATTTT. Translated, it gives CASSLRPPGWDGNQPQHF.

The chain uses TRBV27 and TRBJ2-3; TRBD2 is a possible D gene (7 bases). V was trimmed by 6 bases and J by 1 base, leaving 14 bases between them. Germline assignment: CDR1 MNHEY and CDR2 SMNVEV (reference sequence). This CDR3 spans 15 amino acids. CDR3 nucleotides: TGTGCCAGCAGGTGGGGGGGCGGTGGCACAGATACGCAGTATTTT. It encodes CASRWGGGGTDTQYF.

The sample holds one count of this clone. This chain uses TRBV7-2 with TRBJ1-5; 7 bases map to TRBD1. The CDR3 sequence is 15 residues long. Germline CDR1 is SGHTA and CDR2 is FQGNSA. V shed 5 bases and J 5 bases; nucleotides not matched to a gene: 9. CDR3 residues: CASSVKTGTDQPQHF. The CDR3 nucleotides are TGTGCCAGCAGCGTAAAAACAGGGACAGATCAGCCCCAGCATTTT.

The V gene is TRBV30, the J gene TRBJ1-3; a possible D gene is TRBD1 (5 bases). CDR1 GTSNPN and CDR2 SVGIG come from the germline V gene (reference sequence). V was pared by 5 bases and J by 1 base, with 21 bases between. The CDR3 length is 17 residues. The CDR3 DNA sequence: TGTGCCTGGCTCCCGAGAATCGGGACGGGATCTGGAAACACCATATATTTT. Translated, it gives CAWLPRIGTGSGNTIYF. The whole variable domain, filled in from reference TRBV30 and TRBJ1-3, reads SQTIHQWPATLVQPVGSPLSLECTVEGTSNPNLYWYRQAAGRGLQLLFYSVGIGQISSEVPQNLSASRPQDRQFILSSKKLLLSDSGFYLCAWLPRIGTGSGNTIYFGEGSWLTVV.

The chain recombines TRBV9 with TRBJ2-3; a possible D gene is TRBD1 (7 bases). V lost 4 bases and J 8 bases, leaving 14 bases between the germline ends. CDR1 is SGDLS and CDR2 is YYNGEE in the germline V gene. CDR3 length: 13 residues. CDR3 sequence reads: CASSPGQGGTQYF. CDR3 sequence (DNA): TGTGCCAGCAGCCCTGGGCAGGGGGGTACGCAGTATTTT.

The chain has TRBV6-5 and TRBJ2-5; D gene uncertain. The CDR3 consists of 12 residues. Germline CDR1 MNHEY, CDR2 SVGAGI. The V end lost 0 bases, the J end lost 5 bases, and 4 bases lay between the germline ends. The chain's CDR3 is CASSYSSETQYF. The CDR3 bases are TGTGCCAGCAGTTACTCGTCGGAGACCCAGTACTTC.

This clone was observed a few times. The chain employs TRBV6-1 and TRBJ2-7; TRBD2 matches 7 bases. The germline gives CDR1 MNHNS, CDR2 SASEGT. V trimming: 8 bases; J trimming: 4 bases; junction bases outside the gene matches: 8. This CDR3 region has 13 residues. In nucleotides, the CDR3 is TGTGCCAGCGGCGGGAGAGGTACATACGAGCAGTACTTC. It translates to CASGGRGTYEQYF.

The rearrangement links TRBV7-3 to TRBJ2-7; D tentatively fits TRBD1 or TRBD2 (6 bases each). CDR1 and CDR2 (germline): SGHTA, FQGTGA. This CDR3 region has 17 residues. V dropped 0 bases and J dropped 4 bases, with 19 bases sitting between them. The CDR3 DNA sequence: TGTGCCAGCAGCTTAACGGCGGCGGGGACACCAAGATACGAGCAGTACTTC. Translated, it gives CASSLTAAGTPRYEQYF.

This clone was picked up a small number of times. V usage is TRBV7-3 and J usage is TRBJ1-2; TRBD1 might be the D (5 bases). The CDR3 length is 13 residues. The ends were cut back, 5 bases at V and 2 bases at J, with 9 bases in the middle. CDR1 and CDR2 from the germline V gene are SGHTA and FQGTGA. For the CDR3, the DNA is TGTGCCAGCAGCATCGACAGAAACTATGGCTACACCTTC. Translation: CASSIDRNYGYTF.

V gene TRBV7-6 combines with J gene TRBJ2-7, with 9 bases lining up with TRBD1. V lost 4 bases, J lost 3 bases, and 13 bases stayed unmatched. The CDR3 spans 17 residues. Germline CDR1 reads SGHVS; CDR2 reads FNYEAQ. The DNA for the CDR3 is TGTGCCAGCAGCTCCGAATGGGACAGGGTCAAGAACTACGAGCAGTACTTC. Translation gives CASSSEWDRVKNYEQYF.